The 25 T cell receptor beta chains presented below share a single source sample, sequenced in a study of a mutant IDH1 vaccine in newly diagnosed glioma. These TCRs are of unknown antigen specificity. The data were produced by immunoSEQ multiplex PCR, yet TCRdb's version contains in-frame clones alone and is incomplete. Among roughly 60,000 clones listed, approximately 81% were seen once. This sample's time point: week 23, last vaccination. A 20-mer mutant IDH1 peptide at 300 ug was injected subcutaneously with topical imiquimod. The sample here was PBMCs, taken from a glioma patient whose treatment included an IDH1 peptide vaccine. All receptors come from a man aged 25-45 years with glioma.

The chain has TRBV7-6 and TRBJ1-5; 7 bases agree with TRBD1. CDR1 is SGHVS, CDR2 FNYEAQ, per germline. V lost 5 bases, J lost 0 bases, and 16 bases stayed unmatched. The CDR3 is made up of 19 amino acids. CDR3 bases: TGTGCCAGCAGCCCTAGACCGGGACAGATAATAAATAGCAATCAGCCCCAGCATTTT. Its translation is CASSPRPGQIINSNQPQHF.

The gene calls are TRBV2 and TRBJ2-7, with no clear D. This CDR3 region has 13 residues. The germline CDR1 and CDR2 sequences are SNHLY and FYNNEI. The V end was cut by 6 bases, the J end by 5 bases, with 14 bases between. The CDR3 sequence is CASSSLTGDEQYF. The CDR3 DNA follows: TGTGCCAGCAGCTCCCTGACGGGCGACGAGCAGTACTTC.

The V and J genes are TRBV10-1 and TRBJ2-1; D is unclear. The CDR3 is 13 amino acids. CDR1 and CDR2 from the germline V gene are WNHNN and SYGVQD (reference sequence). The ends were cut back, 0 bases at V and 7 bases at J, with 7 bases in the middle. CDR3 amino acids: CASSESRQNEQFF. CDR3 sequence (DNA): TGCGCCAGCAGTGAGTCCCGTCAGAATGAGCAGTTCTTC.

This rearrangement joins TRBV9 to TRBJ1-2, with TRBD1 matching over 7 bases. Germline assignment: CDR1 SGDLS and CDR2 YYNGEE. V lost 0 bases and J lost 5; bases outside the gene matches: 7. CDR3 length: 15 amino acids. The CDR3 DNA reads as TGTGCCAGCAGCGTAGCTTCAGGGGGAGGGTATGGCTACACCTTC. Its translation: CASSVASGGGYGYTF.

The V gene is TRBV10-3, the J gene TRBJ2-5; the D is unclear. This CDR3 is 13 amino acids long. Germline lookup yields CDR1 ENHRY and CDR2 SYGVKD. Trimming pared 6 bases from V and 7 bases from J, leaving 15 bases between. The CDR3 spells CAIREQNPGTQYF. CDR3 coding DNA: TGTGCCATCAGGGAACAAAACCCAGGGACCCAGTACTTC.

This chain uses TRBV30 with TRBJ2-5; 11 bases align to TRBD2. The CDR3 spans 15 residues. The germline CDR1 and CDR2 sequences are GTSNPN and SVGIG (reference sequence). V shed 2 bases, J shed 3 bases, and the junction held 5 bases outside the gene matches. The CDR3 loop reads CAWSPGLAAEETQYF. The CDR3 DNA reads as TGTGCCTGGAGTCCGGGACTAGCGGCGGAAGAGACCCAGTACTTC.

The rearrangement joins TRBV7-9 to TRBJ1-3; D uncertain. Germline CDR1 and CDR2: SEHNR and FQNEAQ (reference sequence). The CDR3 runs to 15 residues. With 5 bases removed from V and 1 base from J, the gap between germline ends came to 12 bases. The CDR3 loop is CASSPPGGSGNTIYF. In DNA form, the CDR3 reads TGTGCCAGCAGCCCACCAGGAGGATCTGGAAACACCATATATTTT.

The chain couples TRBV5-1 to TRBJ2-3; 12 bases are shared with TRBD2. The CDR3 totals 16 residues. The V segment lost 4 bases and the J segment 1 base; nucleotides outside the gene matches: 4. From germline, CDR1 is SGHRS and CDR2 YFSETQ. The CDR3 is CASSLLAGGRTDTQYF. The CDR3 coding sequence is TGCGCCAGCAGCCTACTAGCGGGGGGACGCACAGATACGCAGTATTTT. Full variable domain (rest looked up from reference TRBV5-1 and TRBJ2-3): KAGVTQTPRYLIKTRGQQVTLSCSPISGHRSVSWYQQTPGQGLQFLFEYFSETQRNKGNFPGRFSGRQFSNSRSEMNVSTLELGDSALYLCASSLLAGGRTDTQYFGPGTRLTVL.

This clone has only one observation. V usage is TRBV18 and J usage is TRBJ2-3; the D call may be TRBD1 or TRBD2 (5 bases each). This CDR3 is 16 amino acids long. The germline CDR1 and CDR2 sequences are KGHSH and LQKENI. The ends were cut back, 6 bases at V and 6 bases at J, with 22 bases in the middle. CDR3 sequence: CASSHKRGGQLDTQYF. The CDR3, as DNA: TGTGCCAGCTCGCATAAACGGGGCGGGCAATTGGATACGCAGTATTTT.

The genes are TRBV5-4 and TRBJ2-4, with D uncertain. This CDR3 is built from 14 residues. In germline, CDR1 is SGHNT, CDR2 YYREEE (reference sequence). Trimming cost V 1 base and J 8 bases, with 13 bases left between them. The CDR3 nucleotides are TGTGCCAGCAGCTTGTCACTTTCGTCCGACATTCAGTACTTC. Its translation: CASSLSLSSDIQYF.

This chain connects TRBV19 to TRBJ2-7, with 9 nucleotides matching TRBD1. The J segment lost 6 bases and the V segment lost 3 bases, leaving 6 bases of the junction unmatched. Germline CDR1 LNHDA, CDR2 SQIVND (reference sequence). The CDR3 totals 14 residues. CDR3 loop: CASSISGQGGEQYF. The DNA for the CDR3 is TGTGCCAGTAGTATCTCGGGACAGGGCGGCGAGCAGTACTTC.

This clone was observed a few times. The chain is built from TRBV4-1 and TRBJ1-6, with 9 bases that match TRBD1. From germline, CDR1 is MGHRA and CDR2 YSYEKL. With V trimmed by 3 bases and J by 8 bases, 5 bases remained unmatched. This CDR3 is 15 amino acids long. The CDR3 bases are TGCGCCAGCAGCCAGGGACAGGGAACGGATTCACCCCTCCACTTT. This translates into CASSQGQGTDSPLHF.

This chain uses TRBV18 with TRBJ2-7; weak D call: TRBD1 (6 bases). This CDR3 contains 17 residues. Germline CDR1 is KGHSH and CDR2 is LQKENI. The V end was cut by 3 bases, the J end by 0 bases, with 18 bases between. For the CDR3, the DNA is TGTGCCAGCTCACCCAACCTAAGGGACACAGTCTCCTACGAGCAGTACTTC. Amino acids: CASSPNLRDTVSYEQYF.

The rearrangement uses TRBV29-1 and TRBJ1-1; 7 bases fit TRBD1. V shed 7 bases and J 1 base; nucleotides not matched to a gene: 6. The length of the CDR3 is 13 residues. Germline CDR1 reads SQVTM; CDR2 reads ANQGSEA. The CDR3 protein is CSDGQAQNTEAFF. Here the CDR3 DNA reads TGCAGCGATGGACAGGCGCAGAACACTGAAGCTTTCTTT.

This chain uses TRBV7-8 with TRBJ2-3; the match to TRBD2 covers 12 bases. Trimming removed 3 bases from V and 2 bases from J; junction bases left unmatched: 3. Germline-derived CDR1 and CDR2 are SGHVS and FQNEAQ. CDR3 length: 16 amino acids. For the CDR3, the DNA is TGTGCCAGCAGCTTCCGGACTAGCGGGGTCACAGATACGCAGTATTTT. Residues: CASSFRTSGVTDTQYF. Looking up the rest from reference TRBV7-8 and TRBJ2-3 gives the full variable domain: GAGVSQSPRYKVAKRGQDVALRCDPISGHVSLFWYQQALGQGPEFLTYFQNEAQLDKSGLPSDRFFAERPEGSVSTLKIQRTQQEDSAVYLCASSFRTSGVTDTQYFGPGTRLTVL.

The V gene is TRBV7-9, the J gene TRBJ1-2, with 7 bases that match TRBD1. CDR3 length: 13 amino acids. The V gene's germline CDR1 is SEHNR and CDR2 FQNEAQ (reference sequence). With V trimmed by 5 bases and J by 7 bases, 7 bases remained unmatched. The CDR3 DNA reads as TGTGCCAGCAGCCCCGTGACAGGGTTTGGCTACACCTTC. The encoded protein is CASSPVTGFGYTF.

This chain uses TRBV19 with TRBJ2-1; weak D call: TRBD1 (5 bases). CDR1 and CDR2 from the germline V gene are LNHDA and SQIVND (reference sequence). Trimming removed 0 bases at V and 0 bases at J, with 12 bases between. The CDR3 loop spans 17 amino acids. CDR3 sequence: CASSIDAGFSSYNEQFF. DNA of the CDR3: TGTGCCAGTAGTATAGATGCAGGGTTCAGCTCCTACAATGAGCAGTTCTTC.

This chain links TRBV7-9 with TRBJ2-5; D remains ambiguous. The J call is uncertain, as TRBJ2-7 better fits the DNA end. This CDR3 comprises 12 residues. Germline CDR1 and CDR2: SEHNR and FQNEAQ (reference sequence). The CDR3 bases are TGTGCCAGCAGCTTATCCCCCTACGAGCAGTACTTC. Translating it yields CASSLSPYEQYF.

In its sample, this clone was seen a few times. CDR3 nucleotide sequence: TGTGCCAGCAGGAGGGGGCTTCAGCCCCAGCATTTT. Encoded protein: CASRRGLQPQHF. The chain is built from TRBV27 and TRBJ1-5; TRBD1 aligns across 7 bases. Germline CDR1 and CDR2: MNHEY and SMNVEV (reference sequence). The J segment lost 6 bases and the V segment lost 6 bases, leaving 2 bases of the junction unmatched. The CDR3 runs 12 residues.

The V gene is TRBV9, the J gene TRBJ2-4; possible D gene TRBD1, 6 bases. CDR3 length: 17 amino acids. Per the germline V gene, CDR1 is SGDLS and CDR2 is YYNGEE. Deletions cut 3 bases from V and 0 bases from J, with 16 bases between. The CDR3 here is CASSATTGPLAKNIQYF. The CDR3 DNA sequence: TGTGCCAGCAGCGCTACCACAGGGCCCTTAGCCAAAAACATTCAGTACTTC. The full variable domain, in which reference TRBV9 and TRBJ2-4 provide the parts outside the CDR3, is DSGVTQTPKHLITATGQRVTLRCSPRSGDLSVYWYQQSLDQGLQFLIQYYNGEERAKGNILERFSAQQFPDLHSELNLSSLELGDSALYFCASSATTGPLAKNIQYFGAGTRLSVL.

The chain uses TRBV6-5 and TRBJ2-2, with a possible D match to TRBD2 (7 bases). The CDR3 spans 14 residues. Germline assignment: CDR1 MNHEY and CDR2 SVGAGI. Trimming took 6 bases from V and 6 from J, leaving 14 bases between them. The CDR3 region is CASSSGGLPGELFF. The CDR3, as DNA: TGTGCCAGCAGCTCCGGGGGGCTGCCCGGGGAGCTGTTTTTT.

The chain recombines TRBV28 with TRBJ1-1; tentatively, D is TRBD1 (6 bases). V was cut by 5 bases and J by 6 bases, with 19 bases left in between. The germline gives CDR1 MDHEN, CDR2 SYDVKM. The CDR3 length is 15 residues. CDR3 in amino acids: CASSPRTARVAEAFF. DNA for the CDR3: TGTGCCAGCAGTCCCCGGACAGCTAGGGTGGCTGAAGCTTTCTTT.

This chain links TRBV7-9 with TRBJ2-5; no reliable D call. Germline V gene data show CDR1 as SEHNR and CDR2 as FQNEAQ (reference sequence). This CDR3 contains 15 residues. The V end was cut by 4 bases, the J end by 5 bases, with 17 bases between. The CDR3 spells CASSSRFQIGETQYF. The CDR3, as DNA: TGTGCCAGCAGCTCCCGGTTCCAGATAGGCGAGACCCAGTACTTC.

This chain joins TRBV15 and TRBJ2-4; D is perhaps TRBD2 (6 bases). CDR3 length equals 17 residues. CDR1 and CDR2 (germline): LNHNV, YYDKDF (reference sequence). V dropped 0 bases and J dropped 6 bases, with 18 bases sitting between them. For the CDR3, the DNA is TGTGCCACCAGCAGAGATAAAAGTTCACTAGCCGGAAACATTCAGTACTTC. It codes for CATSRDKSSLAGNIQYF.

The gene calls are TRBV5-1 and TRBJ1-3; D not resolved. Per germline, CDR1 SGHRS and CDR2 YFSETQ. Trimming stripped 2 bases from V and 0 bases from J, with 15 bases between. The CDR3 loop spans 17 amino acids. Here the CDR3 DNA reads TGCGCCAGCAGCTTCTATCGCGCAGGAGACTCTGGAAACACCATATATTTT. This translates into CASSFYRAGDSGNTIYF.